This note documents a single T cell receptor (beta chain) sequence. The antigen is not known. One base away lies a much larger clone, so this may be a sequencing read error. These data come from a study of CD8 T cells in ankylosing spondylitis. Study observations and caveats: Disease-associated clones were CD8+ and fairly uncommon in peripheral blood.

The CDR3 has 15 residues. The V and J ends lost 10 bases and 4 bases, in that order; junction bases with no gene match: 12. Germline V gene lookup returns CDR1 SGHRS and CDR2 YFSETQ. TCRdb analysed the 5' RACE reads with MiXCR anew, one entry per CDR3 protein. The sample consists of 200,000 to 250,000 distinct CDR3 sequences, roughly a tenth of them appearing once. Sequencing used blood, either unsorted or a sorted T cell fraction (not recorded which). The sequence derives from a male donor with ankylosing spondylitis or in good health (not recorded which). The chain employs TRBV5-1 and TRBJ2-2; 8 bases match TRBD2. CDR3 sequence reads: CAGRELAGPTGELFF. The DNA for the CDR3 is TGCGCCGGTAGAGAGTTAGCGGGGCCCACCGGGGAGCTGTTTTTT.